Presented here are 10 T cell receptor beta chains from one specimen sequenced in a study of T-cell memory formation after mild COVID-19. TCRdb reprocessed the 5' RACE reads via MiXCR and lists one record per CDR3 protein. The top ten clones hold approximately 12% of a sample with about 390,000 distinct CDR3 sequences, under 25% of them seen once. Sequencing input: PBMCs or a T cell subset sorted from them (not recorded which). The receptors stem from an adult woman who had mild COVID-19 (a few samples of this study predate the infection). Cell type and time point are not known.

In this sample, this clonotype turned up a few times. The chain's CDR3 is CASSQAPGQGVSPLHF. Written as DNA, the CDR3 is TGTGCCAGCAGCCAAGCCCCGGGACAGGGGGTTTCACCCCTCCACTTT. J is TRBJ1-6 and V is TRBV4-2; the match to TRBD1 covers 11 bases. The CDR3 is made up of 16 amino acids. Germline assignment: CDR1 LGHNA and CDR2 YNFKEQ. V shed 1 base, J shed 9 bases, and the junction held 5 bases outside the gene matches.

This clonotype occurred a few times. The rearrangement joins TRBV24-1 to TRBJ2-1; no clear D gene. Trimming shortened V by 2 bases and J by 0 bases, and 4 bases separated the two germline ends. The germline gives CDR1 KGHDR, CDR2 SFDVKD. The CDR3 has 14 residues. CDR3 region: CATSDSSSYNEQFF. The CDR3 DNA follows: TGTGCCACCAGTGATTCTAGCTCCTACAATGAGCAGTTCTTC.

The chain joins TRBV6-1 to TRBJ1-4, with 7 bases matching TRBD1. Germline lookup yields CDR1 MNHNS and CDR2 SASEGT. This CDR3 has 15 amino acids. V dropped 3 bases and J dropped 7; count of bases not matched to a gene: 8. The CDR3 sequence is CASSDMTGYGEKLFF. The CDR3 DNA reads TGTGCCAGCAGTGATATGACAGGGTACGGTGAAAAACTGTTTTTT.

The sample holds many counts of this clonotype. V usage is TRBV6-1 and J usage is TRBJ2-2; D not resolved. Germline lookup yields CDR1 MNHNS and CDR2 SASEGT. The CDR3 consists of 14 residues. The V gene lost 1 base and the J gene lost 6 bases, with 9 bases spanning the gap. CDR3 loop: CASSEDQWAGELFF. The CDR3 bases are TGTGCCAGCAGTGAAGATCAATGGGCCGGGGAGCTGTTTTTT.

This clonotype was detected a few times. The chain joins TRBV20-1 to TRBJ2-3; tentatively, D is TRBD2 (6 bases). The CDR3 extends over 16 amino acids. V was shortened by 0 bases and J by 0 bases, with 13 bases between the two germline ends. Germline CDR1 is DFQATT and CDR2 is SNEGSKA (reference sequence). CDR3 loop: CSARDYGSPSTDTQYF. As DNA, the CDR3 is TGCAGTGCTAGAGATTACGGGAGCCCTAGCACAGATACGCAGTATTTT.

The chain couples TRBV14 to TRBJ1-1, with D possibly being TRBD1 (6 bases). CDR3 length: 14 amino acids. Trimming cost V 1 base and J 10 bases, with 16 bases left between them. CDR1 and CDR2 from the germline V gene are SGHDN and FVKESK. CDR3 loop: CASSQVAGVQGAFF. DNA for the CDR3: TGTGCCAGCAGCCAAGTGGCAGGGGTCCAAGGAGCTTTCTTT.

The V gene is TRBV5-1, the J gene TRBJ1-1, with 9 bases identical to TRBD1. V dropped 3 bases and J dropped 0; count of bases not matched to a gene: 6. This CDR3 spans 16 amino acids. The germline CDR1 and CDR2 sequences are SGHRS and YFSETQ. The CDR3 is CASSSRTGAMNTEAFF. The CDR3 coding sequence is TGCGCCAGCAGCTCGAGGACAGGGGCCATGAACACTGAAGCTTTCTTT.

V and J are TRBV10-3 and TRBJ1-6, with no clear D. Germline values: CDR1 ENHRY, CDR2 SYGVKD. This CDR3 is built from 14 residues. The ends were cut back, 3 bases at V and 4 bases at J, with 7 bases in the middle. The chain's CDR3 is CAISDPRYNSPLHF. The CDR3, as DNA: TGTGCCATCAGTGATCCTCGGTATAATTCACCCCTCCACTTT.

The chain employs TRBV2 and TRBJ2-3, with 10 bases fitting TRBD1. V lost 5 bases and J lost 3; bases outside the gene matches: 14. The length of the CDR3 is 18 residues. CDR1 is SNHLY and CDR2 is FYNNEI in the germline V gene. The CDR3 is CASSRDLRQGARTDTQYF. The CDR3 nucleotides are TGTGCCAGCAGTCGCGATTTGCGACAGGGGGCGAGGACAGATACGCAGTATTTT. Full variable domain (remainder filled in from reference TRBV2 and TRBJ2-3): EPEVTQTPSHQVTQMGQEVILRCVPISNHLYFYWYRQILGQKVEFLVSFYNNEISEKSEIFDDQFSVERPDGSNFTLKIRSTKLEDSAMYFCASSRDLRQGARTDTQYFGPGTRLTVL.

The genes are TRBV27 and TRBJ1-2; 8 bases are shared with TRBD1. Germline V lookup: CDR1 MNHEY, CDR2 SMNVEV (reference sequence). The V gene end was trimmed by 5 bases and the J gene end by 4 bases; junction bases not matched to a gene: 12. The CDR3 is 16 residues long. As DNA, the CDR3 is TGTGCCAGCAGTCCGGGACAGGCGATAGCGCTCTATGGCTACACCTTC. Translated: CASSPGQAIALYGYTF.